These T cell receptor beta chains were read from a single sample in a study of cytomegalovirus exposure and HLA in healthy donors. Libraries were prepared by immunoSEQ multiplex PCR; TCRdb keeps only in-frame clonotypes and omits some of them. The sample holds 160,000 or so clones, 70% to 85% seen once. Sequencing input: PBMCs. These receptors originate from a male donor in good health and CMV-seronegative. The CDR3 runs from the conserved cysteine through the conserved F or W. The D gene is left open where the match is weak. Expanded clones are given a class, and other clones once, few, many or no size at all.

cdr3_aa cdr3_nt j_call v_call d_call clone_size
CASSKEFRTGNLAKNIQYF TGTGCCAGCAGCAAAGAGTTTCGGACAGGGAATCTAGCCAAAAACATTCAGTACTTC TRBJ2-4 TRBV21-1 . .
CASKRGGSETQYF TGTGCCAGCAAGCGGGGGGGCAGTGAGACCCAGTACTTC TRBJ2-5 TRBV27 TRBD2 .
CASRVSPSNTEAFF TGCGCCAGCAGGGTCAGTCCCTCAAACACTGAAGCTTTCTTT TRBJ1-1 TRBV5-1 . .
CASSSAHSGRVGETQYF TGCGCCAGCAGCTCAGCTCACAGCGGGAGGGTGGGAGAGACCCAGTACTTC TRBJ2-5 TRBV5-1 TRBD2 few
CASSPMQQINYGYTF TGTGCCAGCAGCCCAATGCAACAGATTAACTATGGCTACACCTTC TRBJ1-2 TRBV9 . .
CASRRGERETQYF TGTGCCAGCCGTCGGGGGGAAAGGGAGACCCAGTACTTC TRBJ2-5 TRBV27 TRBD2 .
CASSVTANYGYTF TGTGCCAGCAGCGTGACAGCTAACTATGGCTACACCTTC TRBJ1-2 TRBV5-4 . .
CASSGTKRVDDTQYF TGTGCCAGCAGCGGGACTAAGAGGGTGGATGATACGCAGTATTTT TRBJ2-3 TRBV7-9 TRBD2 .
CASSVTGVQPQHF TGTGCCAGCAGCGTTACAGGGGTTCAGCCCCAGCATTTT TRBJ1-5 TRBV9 TRBD1 .
CATRGGGEAFF TGTGCCACCCGGGGGGGTGGTGAAGCTTTCTTT TRBJ1-1 TRBV27 . .
CASKGLAGGIVETQYF TGTGCCAGCAAGGGACTAGCGGGAGGAATTGTAGAGACCCAGTACTTC TRBJ2-5 TRBV6-6 TRBD2 .
CASSYSGREDSPLHF TGTGCCAGCAGTTACTCCGGCAGGGAAGACTCACCCCTCCACTTT TRBJ1-6 TRBV6-5 . .
CASNYRGPSYEQYF TGCGCCAGCAACTACAGGGGACCGTCCTACGAGCAGTACTTC TRBJ2-7 TRBV5-1 TRBD1 .
CASSIGDSSTDTQYF TGTGCCAGCAGTATTGGGGACAGTAGCACAGATACGCAGTATTTT TRBJ2-3 TRBV6-4 TRBD1 .
CASSLVQDTEAFF TGCGCCAGCAGCTTGGTACAGGACACTGAAGCTTTCTTT TRBJ1-1 TRBV5-1 . few
CASSGTGSVNEQFF TGTGCCAGCAGTGGGACAGGGTCTGTAAATGAGCAGTTCTTC TRBJ2-1 TRBV6-5 TRBD1 .
CAISKDEAVGYTF TGTGCCATCAGCAAAGACGAGGCCGTCGGCTACACCTTC TRBJ1-2 TRBV10-3 . .
CASNEQGQNTEAFF TGTGCCAGCAACGAACAGGGGCAGAACACTGAAGCTTTCTTT TRBJ1-1 TRBV2 TRBD1 few
CASSGLSSGGSQETQYF TGTGCCAGCAGCGGACTTTCTAGCGGGGGCTCCCAAGAGACCCAGTACTTC TRBJ2-5 TRBV7-2 TRBD2 .
CASARVGETQYF TGTGCCAGCGCCAGGGTGGGGGAGACCCAGTACTTC TRBJ2-5 TRBV2 . .
CSVRDRGRNEQFF TGCAGCGTCCGGGACAGGGGGCGAAATGAGCAGTTCTTC TRBJ2-1 TRBV29-1 TRBD1 .
CASSLSHQPQHF TGTGCCAGCAGTTTAAGCCATCAGCCCCAGCATTTT TRBJ1-5 TRBV28 . once
CASSLSGQGGQPQHF TGTGCCAGCAGTTTATCGGGACAGGGGGGTCAGCCCCAGCATTTT TRBJ1-5 TRBV28 TRBD1 few
CASTTGGNTEAFF TGCGCCAGCACGACAGGCGGGAACACTGAAGCTTTCTTT TRBJ1-1 TRBV5-1 . .
CASSPGQGGAQYF TGTGCCAGCAGCCCCGGACAGGGCGGGGCCCAGTACTTC TRBJ2-5 TRBV7-2 TRBD1 .
CASSESRAGGLTEAFF TGTGCCAGCAGTGAATCGCGGGCAGGGGGGCTAACTGAAGCTTTCTTT TRBJ1-1 TRBV25-1 TRBD1 .
CASSLGGTAEAFF TGTGCCAGCAGCTTAGGTGGAACAGCTGAAGCTTTCTTT TRBJ1-1 TRBV7-8 . .
CASRDRDSNSPLHF TGCGCCAGCCGGGACCGGGACAGTAATTCACCCCTCCACTTT TRBJ1-6 TRBV10-1 TRBD1 .
CASGLGLAGTDTQYF TGTGCTAGTGGGCTCGGACTAGCGGGCACAGATACGCAGTATTTT TRBJ2-3 TRBV12-5 TRBD2 .
CASSLAPPSGKTGSYEQYF TGTGCCAGCAGCTTGGCCCCCCCTAGCGGAAAGACGGGCTCCTACGAGCAGTACTTC TRBJ2-7 TRBV5-4 TRBD2 few
CASRSRDIYEQYF TGTGCCAGCAGGTCCCGGGACATTTACGAGCAGTACTTC TRBJ2-7 TRBV28 . .
CSVIEQTGANVLTF TGCAGCGTTATTGAACAGACTGGGGCCAACGTCCTGACTTTC TRBJ2-6 TRBV29-1 . few